This T cell receptor (beta chain) was found in a study of a mutant IDH1 vaccine in newly diagnosed glioma. Stated time point: week 23, last vaccination. One vaccine dose held 300 ug of mutant IDH1 20-mer peptide and came with topical imiquimod. Here immunoSEQ multiplex PCR was the method, and the copy in TCRdb shows in-frame clones only, minus some. The sample shows tens of thousands of clones, roughly 76% of them seen only once. CDR3 length equals 15 residues. Per the germline V gene, CDR1 is LNHDA and CDR2 is SQIVND (reference sequence). The ends were cut back, 3 bases at V and 2 bases at J, with 13 bases in the middle. On this clone itself: Antigen: not known.

The sequencing here drew on PBMCs, taken from a glioma patient whose treatment included an IDH1 peptide vaccine. V and J are TRBV19 and TRBJ2-5, with D hard to call. This receptor was obtained from a man aged 35 to 55 with glioma. The CDR3 spells CASSINRIKQETQYF. The CDR3 DNA sequence: TGTGCCAGTAGTATCAACCGGATTAAACAAGAGACCCAGTACTTC.